A single T cell receptor (beta chain) is shown here with its context. The template was total RNA from whole blood, with no T cell sorting. The entry originates in a study of monozygotic twins with inflammatory bowel disease. A template switching step added UMIs, each with a 6-nucleotide sample barcode. From the 5' RACE reads, TCRdb lists one entry per CDR3 protein and no DNA. The table lists 70,000 to 95,000 distinct CDR3 sequences. The germline V gene encodes CDR1 KGHSH and CDR2 LQKENI. CDR3 length: 15 amino acids. Sequenced: blood. V is TRBV18 and J is TRBJ1-1. The TCR comes from a human donor with ulcerative colitis or Crohn's disease, or a healthy co-twin of an affected twin (not recorded which). The CDR3 here is CASSPRLAVNTEAFF.